This T cell receptor (beta chain) was identified in a study of T-cell reconstitution after alpha-beta-depleted transplantation in children listed by TCRdb under 2016. Turning to the overall study: The study quantitatively tracked T-cell immune reconstitution after TCRalphabeta/CD19-depleted allogeneic hematopoietic cell transplantation in children using TCR repertoire profiling.

Taken with the paper, the label for treatment or condition translates to: allogeneic hematopoietic cell transplantation with graft depleted of TCRalphabeta T cells and CD19 B cells. The transplant recipients were children given TCRalphabeta/CD19-depleted allogeneic hematopoietic cell grafts. Per the germline V gene, SGDLS is the CDR1 and YYNGEE is the CDR2. Its CDR3 holds 16 amino acids, cysteine through phenylalanine. Only the CDR3 part of the read is kept: 48 bases, read in frame from the first base. Germline trimming: 3 bases from V, 9 bases from J; junction bases outside gene matches: 14. Study-wide conclusions, independent of this receptor: Over the following months the frequencies of hyperexpanded clones went down, and after one year T-cell counts and TCRbeta diversity were mostly credited to newly produced T cells. In some patients, the high TCRbeta diversity seen at day 60 was put down to recipient T cells and intrathymic progenitors that had survived conditioning. Apparently early alphabetaT-cell count recovery about two months after transplant reportedly relied on only several hundred rapidly expanded clones derived from non-depleted graft cells.

The protocol used for the library was PCR. For sequencing, an Illumina HiSeq 2500 was employed. TCR library preparation used molecular barcoding, with unique molecular identifiers applied to normalize quantification of the TCRbeta repertoire. TCRdb trimmed the raw reads at Q25, called clones with MiXCR and kept productive beta chains. Each entry merges the rows of one CDR3 protein and shows their most common DNA and genes. For this sample the table gives 800,000 to 1,000,000 distinct CDR3 sequences, of which about 29% were detected only once. Together, the top ten hold under 30% of the sample. In the case of this clonotype: Its antigen is still unknown. No base quality values were provided; no much bigger clone lies one nucleotide off.

The sequences come from PBMCs, mostly from graft donor cells, collected 360 days after TCRalphabeta/CD19-depleted stem cell transplant. The sequence derives from a boy less than two years old who had a stem cell transplant for SCID, so the T cells may come from the graft donor. This sequence uses TRBV9 and TRBJ2-3, with 9 central nucleotides matching TRBD2. CDR3 sequence: CASSAGTSRGRETQYF. The sequenced DNA is TGTGCCAGCAGCGCCGGGACTAGCCGGGGTCGGGAAACGCAGTATTTT.